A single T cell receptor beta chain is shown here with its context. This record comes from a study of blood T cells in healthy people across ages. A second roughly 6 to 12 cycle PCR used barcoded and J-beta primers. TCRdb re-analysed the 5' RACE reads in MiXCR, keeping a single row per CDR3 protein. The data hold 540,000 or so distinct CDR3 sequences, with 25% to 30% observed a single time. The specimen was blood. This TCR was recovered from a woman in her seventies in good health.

The CDR3 here is CASADSGQETQYF. The CDR3 DNA is TGTGCCAGCGCGGATAGCGGCCAAGAGACCCAGTACTTC. The rearrangement uses TRBV7-2 and TRBJ2-5, with D perhaps matching TRBD2 (6 bases). Trimming took off 8 bases at V and 1 base at J, with 11 bases between the two ends. Germline loops: CDR1 SGHTA, CDR2 FQGNSA. The CDR3 extends over 13 amino acids.